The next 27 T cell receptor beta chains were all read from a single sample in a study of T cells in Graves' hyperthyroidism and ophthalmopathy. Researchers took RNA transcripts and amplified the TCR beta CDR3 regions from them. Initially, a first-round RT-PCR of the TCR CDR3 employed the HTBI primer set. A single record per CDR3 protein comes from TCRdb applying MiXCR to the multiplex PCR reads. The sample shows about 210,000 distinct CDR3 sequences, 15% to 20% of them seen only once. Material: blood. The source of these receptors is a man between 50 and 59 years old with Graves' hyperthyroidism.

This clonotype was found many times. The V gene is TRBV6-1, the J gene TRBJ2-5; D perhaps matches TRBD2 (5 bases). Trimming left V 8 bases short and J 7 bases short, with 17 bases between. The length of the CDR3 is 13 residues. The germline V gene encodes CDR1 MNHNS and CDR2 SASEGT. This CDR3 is CASLAPSGSTQYF. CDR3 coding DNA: TGTGCCAGCTTGGCCCCCTCGGGATCGACCCAGTACTTC.

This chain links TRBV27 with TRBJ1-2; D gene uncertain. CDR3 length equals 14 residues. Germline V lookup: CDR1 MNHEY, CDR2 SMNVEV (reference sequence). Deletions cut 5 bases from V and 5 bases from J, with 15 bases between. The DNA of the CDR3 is TGTGCCAGCAGTCCAACGGGTCTTGCTTATGGCTACACCTTC. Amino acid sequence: CASSPTGLAYGYTF.

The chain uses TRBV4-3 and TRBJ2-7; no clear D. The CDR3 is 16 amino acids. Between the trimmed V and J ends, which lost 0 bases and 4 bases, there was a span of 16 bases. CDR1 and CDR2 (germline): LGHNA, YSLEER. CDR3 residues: CASSQDSRRPDYEQYF. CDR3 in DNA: TGCGCCAGCAGCCAAGATTCCCGGAGACCAGATTACGAGCAGTACTTC.

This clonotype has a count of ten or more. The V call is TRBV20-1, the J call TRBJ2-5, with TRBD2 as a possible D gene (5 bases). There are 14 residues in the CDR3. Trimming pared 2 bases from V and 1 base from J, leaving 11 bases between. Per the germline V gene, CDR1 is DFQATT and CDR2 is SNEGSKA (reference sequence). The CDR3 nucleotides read TGCAGTGCTAGAAAATCCGGGATCCAAGAGACCCAGTACTTC. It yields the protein CSARKSGIQETQYF.

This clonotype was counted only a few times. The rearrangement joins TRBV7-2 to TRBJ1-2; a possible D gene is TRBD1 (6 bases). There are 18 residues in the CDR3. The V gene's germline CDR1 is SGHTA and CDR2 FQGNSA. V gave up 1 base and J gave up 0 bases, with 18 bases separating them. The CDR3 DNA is TGTGCCAGCAGCTTAGAGGGGGGCCCGAGACTAGCTAACTATGGCTACACCTTC. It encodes CASSLEGGPRLANYGYTF.

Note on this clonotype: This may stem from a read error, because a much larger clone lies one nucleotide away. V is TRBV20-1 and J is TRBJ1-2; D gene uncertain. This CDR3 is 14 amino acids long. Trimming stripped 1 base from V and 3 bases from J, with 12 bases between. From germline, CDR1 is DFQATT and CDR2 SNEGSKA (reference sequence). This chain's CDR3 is CSARVQIEDYGYTF. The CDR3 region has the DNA TGCAGTGCTAGAGTCCAAATTGAAGACTATGGCTACACCTTC.

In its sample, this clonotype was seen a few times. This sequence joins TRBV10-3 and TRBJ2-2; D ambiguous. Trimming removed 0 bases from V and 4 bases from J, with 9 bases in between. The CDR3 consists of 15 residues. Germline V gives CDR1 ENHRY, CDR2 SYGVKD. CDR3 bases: TGTGCCATCAGTGAGTCGGGCGAGTTCACCGGGGAGCTGTTTTTT. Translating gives CAISESGEFTGELFF.

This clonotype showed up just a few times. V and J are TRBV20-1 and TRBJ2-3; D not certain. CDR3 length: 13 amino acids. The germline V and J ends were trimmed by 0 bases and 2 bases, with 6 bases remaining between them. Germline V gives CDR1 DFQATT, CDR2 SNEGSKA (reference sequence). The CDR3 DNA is TGCAGTGCTAGAGAAGACTCCACAGATACGCAGTATTTT. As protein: CSAREDSTDTQYF.

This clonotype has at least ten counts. The CDR3 DNA reads as TGTGCCGGGCACAGGCTAGTCCACAATGAGCAGTTCTTC. This translates into CAGHRLVHNEQFF. This chain joins TRBV7-8 and TRBJ2-1; a possible D gene is TRBD1 (5 bases). This CDR3 region has 13 residues. The germline gives CDR1 SGHVS, CDR2 FQNEAQ. V lost 11 bases and J lost 5, with 16 bases in between.

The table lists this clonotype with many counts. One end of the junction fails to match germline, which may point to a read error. The CDR3 here is CASRLLDRGQGTQYF. The CDR3 nucleotides read TGTGCCAGCAGACTCCTCGACAGGGGGCAAGGGACCCAGTACTTC. This chain uses TRBV6-2 or TRBV6-3 with TRBJ2-5, with 10 positions matching TRBD1. Germline values: CDR1 MNHEY, CDR2 SVGEGT. The CDR3 contains 15 residues.

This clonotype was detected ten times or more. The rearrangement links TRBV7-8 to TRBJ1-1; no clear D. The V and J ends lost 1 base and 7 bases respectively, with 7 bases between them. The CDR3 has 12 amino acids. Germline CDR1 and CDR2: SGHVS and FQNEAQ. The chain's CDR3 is CASSLGGSEAFF. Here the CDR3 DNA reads TGTGCCAGCAGCTTAGGCGGGAGTGAAGCTTTCTTT.

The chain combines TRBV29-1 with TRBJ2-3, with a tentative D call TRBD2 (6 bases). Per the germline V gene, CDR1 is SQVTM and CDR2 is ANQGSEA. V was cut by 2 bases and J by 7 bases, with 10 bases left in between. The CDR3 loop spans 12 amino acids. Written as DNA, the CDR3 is TGCAGCGTTGAATGGGGGGAGAATACGCAGTATTTT. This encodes CSVEWGENTQYF.

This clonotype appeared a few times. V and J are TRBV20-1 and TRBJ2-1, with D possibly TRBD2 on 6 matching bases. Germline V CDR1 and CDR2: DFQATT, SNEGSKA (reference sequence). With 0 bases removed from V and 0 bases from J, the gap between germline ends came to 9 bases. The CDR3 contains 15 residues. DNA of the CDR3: TGCAGTGCTAGAGATTTCGGGAGCTCCTACAATGAGCAGTTCTTC. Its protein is CSARDFGSSYNEQFF.

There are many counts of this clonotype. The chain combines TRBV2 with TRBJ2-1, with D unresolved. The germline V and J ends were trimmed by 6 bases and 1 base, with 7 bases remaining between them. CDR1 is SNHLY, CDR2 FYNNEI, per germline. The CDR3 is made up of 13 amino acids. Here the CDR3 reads CASRTSSYNEQFF. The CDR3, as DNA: TGTGCCAGCAGGACGAGTTCCTACAATGAGCAGTTCTTC.

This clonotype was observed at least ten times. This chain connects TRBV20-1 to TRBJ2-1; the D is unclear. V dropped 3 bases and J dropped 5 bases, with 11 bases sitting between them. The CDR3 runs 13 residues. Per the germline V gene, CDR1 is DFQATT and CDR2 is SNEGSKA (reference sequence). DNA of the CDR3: TGCAGTGCTAGGGGCCCCCCCCACAATGAGCAGTTCTTC. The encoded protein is CSARGPPHNEQFF.

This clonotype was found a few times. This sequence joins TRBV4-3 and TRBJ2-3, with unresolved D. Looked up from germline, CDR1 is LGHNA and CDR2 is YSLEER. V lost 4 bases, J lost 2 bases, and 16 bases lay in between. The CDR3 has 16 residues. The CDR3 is CASSLGPSINTDTQYF. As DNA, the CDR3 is TGCGCCAGCAGCCTTGGTCCTTCGATTAACACAGATACGCAGTATTTT.

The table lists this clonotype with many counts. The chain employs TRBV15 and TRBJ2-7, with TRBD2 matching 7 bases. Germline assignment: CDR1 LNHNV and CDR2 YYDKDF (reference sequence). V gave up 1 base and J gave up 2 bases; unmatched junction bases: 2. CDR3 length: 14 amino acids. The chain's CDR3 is CATSRGGGTYEQYF. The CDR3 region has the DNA TGTGCCACCAGCAGAGGGGGGGGAACCTACGAGCAGTACTTC.

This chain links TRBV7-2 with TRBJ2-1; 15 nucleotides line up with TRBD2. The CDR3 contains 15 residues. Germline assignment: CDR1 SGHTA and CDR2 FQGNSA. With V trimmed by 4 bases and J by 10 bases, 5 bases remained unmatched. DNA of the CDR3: TGTGCCAGCAGCTATTGGACTAGCGGGAGGGGCGAGCAGTTCTTC. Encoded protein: CASSYWTSGRGEQFF.

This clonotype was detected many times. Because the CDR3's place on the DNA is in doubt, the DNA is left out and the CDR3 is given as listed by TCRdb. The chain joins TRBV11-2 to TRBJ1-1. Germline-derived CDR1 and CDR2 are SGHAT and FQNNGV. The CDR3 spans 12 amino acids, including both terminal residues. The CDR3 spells CASSSSVAEAFF.

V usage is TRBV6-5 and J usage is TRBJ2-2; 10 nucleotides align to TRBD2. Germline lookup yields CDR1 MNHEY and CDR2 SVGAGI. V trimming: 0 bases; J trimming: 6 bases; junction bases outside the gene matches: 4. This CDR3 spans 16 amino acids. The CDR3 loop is CASSYSASGSSGELFF. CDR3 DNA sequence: TGTGCCAGCAGTTACTCGGCTAGCGGGAGTTCCGGGGAGCTGTTTTTT.

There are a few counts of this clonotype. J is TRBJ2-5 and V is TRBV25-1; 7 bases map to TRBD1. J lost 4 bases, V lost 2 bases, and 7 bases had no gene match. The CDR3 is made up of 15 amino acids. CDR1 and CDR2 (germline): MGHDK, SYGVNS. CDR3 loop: CASSEQGTVGETQYF. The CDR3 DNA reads TGTGCCAGCAGTGAACAAGGGACAGTGGGAGAGACCCAGTACTTC.

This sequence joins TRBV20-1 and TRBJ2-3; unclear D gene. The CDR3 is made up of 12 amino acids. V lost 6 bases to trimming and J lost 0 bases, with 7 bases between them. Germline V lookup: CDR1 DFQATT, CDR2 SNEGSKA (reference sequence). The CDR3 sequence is CSAQESTDTQYF. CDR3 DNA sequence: TGCAGTGCGCAGGAGAGCACAGATACGCAGTATTTT.

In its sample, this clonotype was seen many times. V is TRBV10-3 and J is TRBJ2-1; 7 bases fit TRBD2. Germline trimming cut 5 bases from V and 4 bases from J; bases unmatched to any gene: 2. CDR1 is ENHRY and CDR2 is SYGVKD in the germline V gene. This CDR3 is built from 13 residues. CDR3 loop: CAISTSAYNEQFF. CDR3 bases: TGTGCCATCAGTACTAGCGCATACAATGAGCAGTTCTTC.

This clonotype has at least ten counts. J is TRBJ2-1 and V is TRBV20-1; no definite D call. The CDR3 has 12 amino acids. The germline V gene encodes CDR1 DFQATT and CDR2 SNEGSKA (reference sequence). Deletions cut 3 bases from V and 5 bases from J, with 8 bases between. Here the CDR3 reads CSARALHNEQFF. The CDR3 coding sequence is TGCAGTGCTAGGGCACTCCACAATGAGCAGTTCTTC.

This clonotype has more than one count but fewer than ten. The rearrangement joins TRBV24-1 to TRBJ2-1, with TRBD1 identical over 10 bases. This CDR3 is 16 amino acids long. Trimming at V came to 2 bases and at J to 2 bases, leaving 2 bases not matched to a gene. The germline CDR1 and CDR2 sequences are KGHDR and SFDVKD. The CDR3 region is CATSDYGTGAYNEQFF. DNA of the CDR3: TGTGCCACCAGTGATTATGGGACAGGGGCCTACAATGAGCAGTTCTTC.

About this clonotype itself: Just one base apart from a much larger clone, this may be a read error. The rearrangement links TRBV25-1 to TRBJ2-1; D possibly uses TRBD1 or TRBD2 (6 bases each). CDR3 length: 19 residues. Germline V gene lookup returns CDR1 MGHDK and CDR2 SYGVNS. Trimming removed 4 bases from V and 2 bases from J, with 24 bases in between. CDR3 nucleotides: TGTGCCAGCAGTGGGGGCAGGGGAATGGGAGGCAGGGCCTACAATGAGCAGTTCTTC. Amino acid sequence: CASSGGRGMGGRAYNEQFF.

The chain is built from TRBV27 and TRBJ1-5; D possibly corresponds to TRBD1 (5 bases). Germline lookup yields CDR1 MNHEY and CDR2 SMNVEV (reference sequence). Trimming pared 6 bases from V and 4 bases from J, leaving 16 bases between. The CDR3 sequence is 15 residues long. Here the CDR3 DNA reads TGTGCCAGCAGGGGGTGGGACTCACGAAATCAGCCCCAGCATTTT. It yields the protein CASRGWDSRNQPQHF.